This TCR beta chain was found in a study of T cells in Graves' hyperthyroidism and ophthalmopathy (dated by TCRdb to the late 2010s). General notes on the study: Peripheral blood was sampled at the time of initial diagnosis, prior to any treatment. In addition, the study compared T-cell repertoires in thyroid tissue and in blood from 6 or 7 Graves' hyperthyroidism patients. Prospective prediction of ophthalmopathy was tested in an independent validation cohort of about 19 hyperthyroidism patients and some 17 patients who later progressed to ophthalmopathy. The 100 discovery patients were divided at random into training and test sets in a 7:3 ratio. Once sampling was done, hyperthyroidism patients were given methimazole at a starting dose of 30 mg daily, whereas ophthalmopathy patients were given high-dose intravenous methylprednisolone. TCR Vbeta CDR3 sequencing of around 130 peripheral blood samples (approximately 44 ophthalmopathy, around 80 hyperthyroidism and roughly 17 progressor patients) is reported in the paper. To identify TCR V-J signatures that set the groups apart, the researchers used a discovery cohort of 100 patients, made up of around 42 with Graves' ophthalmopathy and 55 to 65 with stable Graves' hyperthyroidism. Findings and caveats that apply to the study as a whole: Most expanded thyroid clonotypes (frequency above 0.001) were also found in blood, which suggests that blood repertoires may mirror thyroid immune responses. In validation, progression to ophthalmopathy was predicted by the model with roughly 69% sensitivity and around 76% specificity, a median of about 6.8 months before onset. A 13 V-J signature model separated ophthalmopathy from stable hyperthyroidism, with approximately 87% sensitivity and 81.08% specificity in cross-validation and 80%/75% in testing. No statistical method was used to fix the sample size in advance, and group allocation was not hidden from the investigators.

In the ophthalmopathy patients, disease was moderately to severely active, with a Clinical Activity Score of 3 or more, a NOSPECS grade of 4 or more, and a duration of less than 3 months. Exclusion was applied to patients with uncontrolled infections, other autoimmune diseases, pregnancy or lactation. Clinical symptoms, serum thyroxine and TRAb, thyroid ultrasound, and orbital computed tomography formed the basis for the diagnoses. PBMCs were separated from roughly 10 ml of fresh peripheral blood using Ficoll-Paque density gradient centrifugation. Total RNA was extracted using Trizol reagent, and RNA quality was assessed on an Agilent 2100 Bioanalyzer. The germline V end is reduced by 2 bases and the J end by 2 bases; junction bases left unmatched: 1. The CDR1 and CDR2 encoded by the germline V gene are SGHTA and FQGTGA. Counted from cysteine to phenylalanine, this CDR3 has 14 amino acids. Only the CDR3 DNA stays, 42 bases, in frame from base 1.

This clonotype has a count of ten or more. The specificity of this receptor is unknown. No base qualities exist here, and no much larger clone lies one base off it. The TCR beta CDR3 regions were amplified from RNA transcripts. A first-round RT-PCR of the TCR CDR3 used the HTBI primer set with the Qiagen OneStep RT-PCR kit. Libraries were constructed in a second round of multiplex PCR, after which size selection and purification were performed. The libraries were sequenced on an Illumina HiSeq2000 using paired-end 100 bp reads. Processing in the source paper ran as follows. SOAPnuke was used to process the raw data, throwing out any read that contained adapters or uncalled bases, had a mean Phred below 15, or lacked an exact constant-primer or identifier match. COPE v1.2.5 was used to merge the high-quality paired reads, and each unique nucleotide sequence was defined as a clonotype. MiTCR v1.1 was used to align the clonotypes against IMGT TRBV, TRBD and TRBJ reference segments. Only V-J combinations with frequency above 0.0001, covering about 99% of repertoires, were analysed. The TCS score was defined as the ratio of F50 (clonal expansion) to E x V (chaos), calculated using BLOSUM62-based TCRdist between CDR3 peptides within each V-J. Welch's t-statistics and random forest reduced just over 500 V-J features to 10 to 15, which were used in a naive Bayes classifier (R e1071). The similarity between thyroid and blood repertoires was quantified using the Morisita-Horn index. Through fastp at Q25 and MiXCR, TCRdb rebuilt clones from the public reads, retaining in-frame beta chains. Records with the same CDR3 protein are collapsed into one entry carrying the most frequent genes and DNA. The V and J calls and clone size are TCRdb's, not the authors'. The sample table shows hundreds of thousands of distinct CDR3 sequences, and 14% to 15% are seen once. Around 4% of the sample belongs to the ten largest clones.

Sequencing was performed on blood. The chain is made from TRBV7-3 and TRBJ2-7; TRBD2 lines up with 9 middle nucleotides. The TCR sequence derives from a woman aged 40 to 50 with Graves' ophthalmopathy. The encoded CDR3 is CASSLLAGPYEQYF. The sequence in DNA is TGTGCCAGCAGCTTACTAGCGGGACCCTACGAGCAGTACTTC.